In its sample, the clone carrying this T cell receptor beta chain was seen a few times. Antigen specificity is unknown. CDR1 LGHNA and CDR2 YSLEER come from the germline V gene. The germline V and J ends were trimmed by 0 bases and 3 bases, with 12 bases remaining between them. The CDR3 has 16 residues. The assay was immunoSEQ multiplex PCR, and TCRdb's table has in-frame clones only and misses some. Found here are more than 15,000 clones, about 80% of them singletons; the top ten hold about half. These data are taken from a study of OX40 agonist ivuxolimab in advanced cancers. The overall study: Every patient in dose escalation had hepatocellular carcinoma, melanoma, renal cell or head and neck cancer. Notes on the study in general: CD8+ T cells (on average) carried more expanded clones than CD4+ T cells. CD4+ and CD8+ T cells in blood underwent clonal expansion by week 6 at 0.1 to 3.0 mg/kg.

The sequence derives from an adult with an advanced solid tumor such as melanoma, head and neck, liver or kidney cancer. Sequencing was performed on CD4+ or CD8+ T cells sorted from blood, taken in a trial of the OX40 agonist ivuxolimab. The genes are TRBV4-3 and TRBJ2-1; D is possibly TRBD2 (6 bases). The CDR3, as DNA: TGCGCCAGCAGCCAAGAGGAGGGGACTGGCTACAATGAGCAGTTCTTC. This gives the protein CASSQEEGTGYNEQFF.